This TCR beta chain derives from a study of blood T cell repertoires in COVID-19 (dated by TCRdb to the early 2020s). Background for the entire study: Collaborator samples came from the United States, Italy and Spain and covered acute and convalescent phases of COVID-19. The sample metadata nearly always contained a de-identified subject ID, COVID-19 status, age in years and sex. Deeply sampled blood TCRbeta repertoires from subjects exposed to, actively infected with, or recovered from COVID-19 were included in the dataset. Where available, HLA class I and class II types were obtained from metadata supplied by the sample provider rather than from assay-based typing. Samples were obtained from the ongoing ImmuneRACE study (first 160 participants) and from 1,000 to 1,500 subjects provided by 6 global collaborators. The material from the prospective study consisted of cDNA or gDNA derived from T cells, B-cell-depleted T cells, or PBMCs. The repertoires were made available in a free public database intended to serve as a resource for research on the immune response to SARS-CoV-2.

Collaborating institutions collected whole blood in K2EDTA tubes following their own protocols. Collaborator samples were shipped for TCRbeta analysis as frozen whole blood, isolated PBMCs, or DNA extracted from either sample type. The CDR3, from cysteine to phenylalanine, totals 14 residues. CDR3 DNA only is kept here, 42 bases in frame from base 1. According to the germline V gene (reference sequence), CDR1 reads MNHEY and CDR2 reads SMNVEV. Relative to germline, V is 2 bases shorter and J is 5 bases shorter, with 11 bases between their ends. Summary of the overall study and its limitations: The amount of clinical and demographic metadata varied by source and participant and was provided uncurated.

As to this clone: Its recognized antigen is unknown. Within one base of it there is no much larger clone, and no base qualities were kept.

TCRbeta CDR3 regions were amplified from genomic DNA by means of the immunoSEQ Assay, a bias-controlled multiplex PCR. In the source study's methods: Nucleated cell counts per sample were estimated from amplification of reference gene primers within the assay. To quantify the absolute abundance of each unique TCRbeta CDR3 rearrangement, sequence reads were collapsed and filtered. Productive Simpson clonality was computed per sample as the square root of Simpson's diversity index over productive rearrangements. The clones in this table, taken by TCRdb from immuneACCESS, are in-frame only. Not every clone is retained; where verified, under half of the shortfall comes from an unresolved V gene, and the cause of the rest is unknown. The V and J calls and the clone size are those of that table, but D and trimming were determined from the DNA. In this sample the table shows fewer than 20,000 clones, approximately 90% of which occur a single time. In total, the top ten clones hold over 6.5% of the sample.

The sequenced material came from peripheral blood. This TCR derives from a human donor in a cohort sampled during active COVID-19. The donor label of this sample is uncertain. The sequence joins TRBV27 to TRBJ2-3; the D gene is perhaps TRBD2, from 5 matching bases. The sequence in DNA is TGTGCCAGCAGTTTAGCGGAGGCGGAAGATACGCAGTATTTT. This yields the protein CASSLAEAEDTQYF.